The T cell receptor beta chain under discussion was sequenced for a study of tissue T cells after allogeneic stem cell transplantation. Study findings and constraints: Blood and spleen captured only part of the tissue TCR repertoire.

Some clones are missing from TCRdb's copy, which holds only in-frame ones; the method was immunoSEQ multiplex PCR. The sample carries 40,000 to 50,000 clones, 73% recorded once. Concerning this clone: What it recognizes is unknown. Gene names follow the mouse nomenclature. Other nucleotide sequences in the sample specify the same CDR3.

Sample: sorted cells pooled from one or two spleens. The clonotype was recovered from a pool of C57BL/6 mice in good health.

The CDR3 bases that were read are TGTGCCAGCAGCCGGGACTGGGGTCAAGACACCCAGTAC. Its protein product is CASSRDWGQDTQY. The full CDR3 protein reads CASSRDWGQDTQYF. This chain joins TRBV4 and TRBJ2-5; 10 nucleotides match TRBD2. The read stops 1 residue short of the end of the CDR3; the missing end is completed from the germline J gene. The CDR3 loop spans 14 amino acids. Germline assignment: CDR1 LGHDT and CDR2 YNNKQL (reference sequence). Losses at the gene ends were 5 bases for V and 3 bases for J; bases not matched to a gene: 2.